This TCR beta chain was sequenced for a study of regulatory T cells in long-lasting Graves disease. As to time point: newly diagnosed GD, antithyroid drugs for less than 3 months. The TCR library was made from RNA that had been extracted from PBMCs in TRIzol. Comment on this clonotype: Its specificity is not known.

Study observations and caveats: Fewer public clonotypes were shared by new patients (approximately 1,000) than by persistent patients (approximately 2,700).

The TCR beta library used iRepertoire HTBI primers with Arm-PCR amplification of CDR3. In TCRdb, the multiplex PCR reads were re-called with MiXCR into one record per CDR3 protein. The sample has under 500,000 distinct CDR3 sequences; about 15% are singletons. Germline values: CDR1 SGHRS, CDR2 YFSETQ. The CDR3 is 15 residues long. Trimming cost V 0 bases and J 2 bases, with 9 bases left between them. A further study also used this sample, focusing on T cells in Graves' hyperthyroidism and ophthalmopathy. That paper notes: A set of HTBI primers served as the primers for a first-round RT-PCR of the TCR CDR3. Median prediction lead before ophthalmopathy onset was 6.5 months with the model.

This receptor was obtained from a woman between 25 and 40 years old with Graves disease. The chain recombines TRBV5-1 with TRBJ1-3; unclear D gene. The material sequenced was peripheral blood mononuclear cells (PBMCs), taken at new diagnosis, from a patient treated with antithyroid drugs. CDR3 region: CASSLVGNTGNTIYF. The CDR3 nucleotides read TGCGCCAGCAGCTTGGTTGGGAACACTGGAAACACCATATATTTT.